The 21 T cell receptor beta chains given below trace back to one sample, sequenced in a study of cytomegalovirus exposure and HLA in healthy donors. In the PCR, 60 Vbeta and 13 Jbeta primers were used. Only in-frame clones appear in the TCRdb table, and some are missing; sequencing was by immunoSEQ multiplex PCR. The sample yields about 130,000 clones, under 85% seen once. The sample consisted of PBMCs. These receptor sequences come from a woman aged 50 to 60 in good health and CMV-seropositive.

The chain employs TRBV11-3 and TRBJ1-4, with 7 positions matching TRBD1. Germline V gene lookup returns CDR1 SGHNT and CDR2 YENEEA. The CDR3 consists of 14 residues. V shed 5 bases and J 8 bases; nucleotides not matched to a gene: 8. CDR3 DNA sequence: TGTGCCAGCAGCCAAGGGGGCGTCCGGGAAAAACTGTTTTTT. Amino acid sequence: CASSQGGVREKLFF.

The V call is TRBV27, the J call TRBJ1-1; D is ambiguous. V lost 2 bases, J lost 4 bases, and 11 bases lay in between. Germline V gives CDR1 MNHEY, CDR2 SMNVEV (reference sequence). The CDR3 is made up of 14 amino acids. The CDR3 reads CASSLRPSGTEAFF. The CDR3 DNA follows: TGTGCCAGCAGTTTAAGGCCCTCGGGCACTGAAGCTTTCTTT.

About this clone itself: At one boundary the junction diverges from the germline segment, which might be a read error. This rearrangement joins TRBV7-9 to TRBJ2-7; 13 nucleotides match TRBD2. The CDR3 sequence is 16 residues long. The V gene's germline CDR1 is SEHNR and CDR2 FQNEAQ (reference sequence). As DNA, the CDR3 is TGTTCCAGCAGGCCTAAGGGACTAGCGGGGTCCTACGAGCAGTACTTC. Translating it yields CSSRPKGLAGSYEQYF. The full variable domain, in which reference TRBV7-9 and TRBJ2-7 provide the parts outside the CDR3, is DTGVSQNPRHKITKRGQNVTFRCDPISEHNRLYWYRQTLGQGPEFLTYFQNEAQLEKSRLLSDRFSAERPKGSFSTLEIQRTEQGDSAMYLCSSRPKGLAGSYEQYFGPGTRLTVT.

The V call is TRBV5-4, the J call TRBJ2-7; TRBD2 is a possible D gene (6 bases). The CDR3 sequence is 15 residues long. Germline values: CDR1 SGHNT, CDR2 YYREEE (reference sequence). Trimming took 4 bases from V and 0 from J, leaving 14 bases between them. The CDR3 loop reads CASSRDSRSSYEQYF. The CDR3 DNA reads TGTGCCAGCAGCCGGGACTCTCGGAGCTCCTACGAGCAGTACTTC.

J is TRBJ1-5 and V is TRBV19; D may be TRBD1 (6 bases). Germline assignment: CDR1 LNHDA and CDR2 SQIVND (reference sequence). The germline V and J ends were trimmed by 10 bases and 0 bases, with 7 bases remaining between them. The CDR3 totals 12 residues. Here the CDR3 reads CATGVSNQPQHF. The CDR3 DNA reads TGTGCCACAGGGGTTAGCAATCAGCCCCAGCATTTT.

This clone was picked up one time. This chain joins TRBV6-1 and TRBJ2-3; D perhaps matches TRBD2 (5 bases). In germline, CDR1 is MNHNS, CDR2 SASEGT. The CDR3 totals 12 residues. V was pared by 7 bases and J by 4 bases, with 9 bases between. CDR3 loop: CASIVGADTQYF. In nucleotides, the CDR3 is TGTGCCAGCATCGTGGGAGCAGATACGCAGTATTTT.

V gene TRBV5-1 combines with J gene TRBJ1-1, with D uncertain. V was cut by 1 base and J by 2 bases, with 12 bases left in between. The CDR3 is 15 residues long. CDR1 is SGHRS and CDR2 is YFSETQ in the germline V gene. Here the CDR3 reads CASSLFQAFNTEAFF. CDR3 DNA: TGCGCCAGCAGCTTGTTCCAGGCCTTTAACACTGAAGCTTTCTTT. Using reference TRBV5-1 and TRBJ1-1 for the parts outside the CDR3, the full variable domain is KAGVTQTPRYLIKTRGQQVTLSCSPISGHRSVSWYQQTPGQGLQFLFEYFSETQRNKGNFPGRFSGRQFSNSRSEMNVSTLELGDSALYLCASSLFQAFNTEAFFGQGTRLTVV.

This clone has a handful of counts. The gene calls are TRBV2 and TRBJ2-1; TRBD2 matches at 10 bases. V was clipped by 4 bases and J by 8 bases; unmatched bases: 5. Germline V CDR1 and CDR2: SNHLY, FYNNEI. This CDR3 is 14 amino acids long. The CDR3 nucleotides are TGTGCCAGCAGTGTCGAGCGGGGGGGCCATGAGCAGTTCTTC. It codes for CASSVERGGHEQFF.

The rearrangement uses TRBV5-6 and TRBJ2-7, with D hard to call. V was cut by 2 bases and J by 3 bases, with 9 bases left in between. The CDR3 has 13 amino acids. Germline lookup yields CDR1 SGHDT and CDR2 YYEEEE. The CDR3 sequence is CASSLIVRYEQYF. CDR3 nucleotide sequence: TGTGCCAGCAGCTTAATCGTCCGCTACGAGCAGTACTTC.

This clone was observed a few times. The V and J genes are TRBV5-8 and TRBJ2-1; 9 bases agree with TRBD2. The CDR3 has 14 residues. J gave up 9 bases and V 0 bases, and 4 bases lay outside the gene matches. Germline V gene data show CDR1 as SGHTS and CDR2 as YDEGEE. This chain's CDR3 is CASSLGLREGEQFF. Written as DNA, the CDR3 is TGTGCCAGCAGCTTGGGTCTGCGGGAGGGTGAGCAGTTCTTC.

The table lists this clone with a count of one. V usage is TRBV9 and J usage is TRBJ1-6; D ambiguous. The CDR3 length is 13 residues. Germline-derived CDR1 and CDR2 are SGDLS and YYNGEE. V was cut by 0 bases and J by 9 bases, with 7 bases left in between. Here the CDR3 reads CASSVVEGSPLHF. CDR3 nucleotides: TGTGCCAGCAGCGTAGTGGAGGGTTCACCCCTCCACTTT.

J is TRBJ1-1 and V is TRBV18; possible D gene TRBD1, 5 bases. V was trimmed by 0 bases and J by 6 bases, leaving 14 bases between them. The CDR3 loop spans 15 amino acids. CDR1 is KGHSH and CDR2 is LQKENI in the germline V gene. Here the CDR3 reads CASSPPGRPLAEAFF. CDR3 nucleotides: TGTGCCAGCTCACCACCGGGGCGCCCCCTCGCTGAAGCTTTCTTT.

This clone showed up just once. The V and J genes are TRBV5-4 and TRBJ2-3; weak D call: TRBD1 (6 bases). Per the germline V gene, CDR1 is SGHNT and CDR2 is YYREEE (reference sequence). The CDR3 contains 14 residues. V shed 3 bases and J shed 4 bases, with 12 bases lying between them. DNA of the CDR3: TGTGCCAGCAGCTCTCAGGGGCCCCCAGATACGCAGTATTTT. Its translation is CASSSQGPPDTQYF.

This clone was observed a handful of times. This chain uses TRBV29-1 with TRBJ2-5; 9 bases align to TRBD2. The CDR3 consists of 12 residues. Germline V gives CDR1 SQVTM, CDR2 ANQGSEA. The J segment lost 6 bases and the V segment lost 7 bases, leaving 6 bases of the junction unmatched. CDR3 loop: CSGGGADKTQYF. The CDR3 nucleotides are TGCAGCGGCGGGGGGGCCGACAAGACCCAGTACTTC.

This CDR3 is CASSSAAGDTEAFF. As DNA, the CDR3 is TGTGCCAGCTCCTCTGCAGCCGGAGACACTGAAGCTTTCTTT. V is TRBV18 and J is TRBJ1-1; D is undetermined. This CDR3 contains 14 residues. Looked up from germline, CDR1 is KGHSH and CDR2 is LQKENI. Trimming removed 6 bases from V and 3 bases from J, with 14 bases in between.

The rearrangement joins TRBV5-4 to TRBJ2-5; 8 bases fit TRBD1. The CDR3 has 14 amino acids. J lost 5 bases, V lost 2 bases, and 5 bases had no gene match. Germline lookup yields CDR1 SGHNT and CDR2 YYREEE (reference sequence). CDR3 protein: CASSFGQGGETQYF. For the CDR3, the DNA is TGTGCCAGCAGCTTCGGACAGGGTGGCGAGACCCAGTACTTC.

The chain has TRBV10-3 and TRBJ1-1, with D perhaps TRBD1 (5 bases). Germline CDR1 reads ENHRY; CDR2 reads SYGVKD. This CDR3 is built from 15 residues. The V end was cut by 1 base, the J end by 0 bases, with 9 bases between. The DNA of the CDR3 is TGTGCCATCAGTGAGTGGGGGGAGTTGAACACTGAAGCTTTCTTT. Translated, it gives CAISEWGELNTEAFF.

V is TRBV13 and J is TRBJ2-1; 8 bases fit TRBD1. J gave up 4 bases and V 3 bases, and 5 bases lay outside the gene matches. This CDR3 comprises 15 residues. Germline V lookup: CDR1 PRHDT, CDR2 FYEKMQ (reference sequence). This CDR3 is CASSFPTGGYNEQFF. The CDR3 DNA reads TGTGCCAGCAGCTTCCCTACAGGGGGGTACAATGAGCAGTTCTTC.

The chain carries TRBV29-1 and TRBJ2-1; TRBD2 aligns across 12 bases. The V gene end was trimmed by 4 bases and the J gene end by 8 bases; junction bases not matched to a gene: 9. The V gene's germline CDR1 is SQVTM and CDR2 ANQGSEA. CDR3 length equals 15 residues. The CDR3: CSVGPSGGEWDEQFF. In nucleotides, the CDR3 is TGCAGCGTTGGGCCTAGCGGGGGGGAATGGGATGAGCAGTTCTTC.

The chain links TRBV29-1 to TRBJ2-5; the D gene is possibly TRBD1 (5 bases). Trimming shortened V by 8 bases and J by 5 bases, and 18 bases separated the two germline ends. CDR1 and CDR2 (germline): SQVTM, ANQGSEA. The length of the CDR3 is 13 residues. The CDR3 region is CSPRAGFRETQYF. DNA of the CDR3: TGCAGCCCAAGAGCAGGGTTCCGGGAGACCCAGTACTTC.

This clone was seen a handful of times. The V gene is TRBV5-5, the J gene TRBJ2-3, with 8 nucleotides matching TRBD2. Germline assignment: CDR1 SGHKS and CDR2 YYEKEE (reference sequence). Trimming took 9 bases from V and 0 from J; bases not matched to a gene: 3. The CDR3 spans 13 residues. As DNA, the CDR3 is TGTGCCACCGGACTAGCTAGCACAGATACGCAGTATTTT. This encodes CATGLASTDTQYF. The full variable domain, its missing parts supplied by reference TRBV5-5 and TRBJ2-3, is DAGVTQSPTHLIKTRGQQVTLRCSPISGHKSVSWYQQVLGQGPQFIFQYYEKEERGRGNFPDRFSARQFPNYSSELNVNALLLGDSALYLCATGLASTDTQYFGPGTRLTVL.